This TCR beta chain emerged from a study of T-cell memory formation after mild COVID-19. With 0 bases removed from V and 1 base from J, the gap between germline ends came to 3 bases. Germline V CDR1 and CDR2: LGHDT, YNNKEL (reference sequence). This CDR3 region has 14 residues. This clonotype was seen only a few times. From the 5' RACE reads, TCRdb called clonotypes with MiXCR, one entry per CDR3 protein. The top ten hold around a fifth of the sample, which has about 350,000 distinct CDR3 sequences, roughly 13% seen once. What was sequenced was PBMCs or a T cell subset sorted from them (not recorded which). The sequence derives from a man younger than 30 who had mild COVID-19 (a few samples of this study predate the infection). Cell type and time point are not known. The chain recombines TRBV3-1 with TRBJ2-2; no definite D call. This chain's CDR3 is CASSQDWNTGELFF. The DNA of the CDR3 is TGTGCCAGCAGCCAAGATTGGAACACCGGGGAGCTGTTTTTT.